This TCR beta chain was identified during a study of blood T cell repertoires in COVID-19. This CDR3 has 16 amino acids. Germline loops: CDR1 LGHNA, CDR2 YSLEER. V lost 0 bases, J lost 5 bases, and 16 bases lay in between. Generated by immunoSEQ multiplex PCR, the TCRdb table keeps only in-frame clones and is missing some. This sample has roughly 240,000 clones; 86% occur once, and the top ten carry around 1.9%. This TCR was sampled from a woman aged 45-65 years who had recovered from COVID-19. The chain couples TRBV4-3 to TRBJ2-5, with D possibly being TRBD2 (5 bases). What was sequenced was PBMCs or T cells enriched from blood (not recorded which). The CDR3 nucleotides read TGCGCCAGCAGCCAAGATCTCGGTCGGGGATCTGAGACCCAGTACTTC. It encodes CASSQDLGRGSETQYF.